This passage covers 21 T cell receptor beta chains from one sample sequenced in a study of neoadjuvant anti-PD-1 for oral cavity cancer. Time point indicated: after neoadjuvant nivolumab, at surgical resection. Here immunoSEQ multiplex PCR was the method, and the copy in TCRdb shows in-frame clones only, minus some. Seen here are about 37,000 clones, around 40% observed once, and the top ten hold about a sixth. The starting material was tumor tissue, obtained after nivolumab (anti-PD-1) treatment. The receptor set was obtained from a person between 40 and 85 years old with oral cavity squamous cell carcinoma.

This clone was found a few times. V gene TRBV9 combines with J gene TRBJ1-1; TRBD1 matches 8 bases. CDR1 and CDR2 (germline): SGDLS, YYNGEE. This CDR3 is 14 amino acids long. J was trimmed by 3 bases and V by 3 bases; bases with no gene match: 4. The CDR3 region is CASSGTGKDTEAFF. The CDR3 bases are TGTGCCAGCAGCGGGACAGGGAAAGACACTGAAGCTTTCTTT. Drawing the rest from reference TRBV9 and TRBJ1-1, the complete variable domain is DSGVTQTPKHLITATGQRVTLRCSPRSGDLSVYWYQQSLDQGLQFLIQYYNGEERAKGNILERFSAQQFPDLHSELNLSSLELGDSALYFCASSGTGKDTEAFFGQGTRLTVV.

This clone has more than one count but fewer than ten. CDR3 protein: CASSLGMGDYSSTDTQYF. In DNA form, the CDR3 reads TGTGCCAGCAGCTTAGGTATGGGCGATTATTCTAGCACAGATACGCAGTATTTT. J is TRBJ2-3 and V is TRBV11-2; D remains unclear. The germline gives CDR1 SGHAT, CDR2 FQNNGV. CDR3 length equals 18 residues. Trimming took 1 base from V and 0 from J, leaving 17 bases between them.

The chain links TRBV5-1 to TRBJ2-7; 10 bases are a match to TRBD2. With 0 bases clipped from V and 3 bases from J, the junction kept 3 bases outside the gene matches. The CDR3 loop spans 15 amino acids. The V gene's germline CDR1 is SGHRS and CDR2 YFSETQ. In DNA, the CDR3 is TGCGCCAGCAGCTTGGAGGGGACTAGCGACTACGAGCAGTACTTC. It is translated as CASSLEGTSDYEQYF. The variable domain in full, with the rest retrieved from reference TRBV5-1 and TRBJ2-7, is KAGVTQTPRYLIKTRGQQVTLSCSPISGHRSVSWYQQTPGQGLQFLFEYFSETQRNKGNFPGRFSGRQFSNSRSEMNVSTLELGDSALYLCASSLEGTSDYEQYFGPGTRLTVT.

The chain joins TRBV5-1 to TRBJ2-7, with D perhaps matching TRBD1 or TRBD2 (5 bases each). V lost 0 bases and J 0 bases, leaving 10 bases between the germline ends. The CDR3 length is 15 residues. CDR1 SGHRS and CDR2 YFSETQ come from the germline V gene. CDR3 sequence: CASSLAGDDSYEQYF. CDR3 sequence (DNA): TGCGCCAGCAGCTTGGCCGGGGACGACTCCTACGAGCAGTACTTC.

The chain uses TRBV7-9 and TRBJ2-1; 7 nucleotides agree with TRBD1. CDR3 size: 15 residues. V lost 4 bases to trimming and J lost 4 bases; unmatched junction nucleotides: 7. The germline gives CDR1 SEHNR, CDR2 FQNEAQ (reference sequence). This CDR3 reads CASSSPGTEYNEQFF. The CDR3 coding sequence is TGTGCCAGCAGCTCCCCCGGGACAGAGTACAATGAGCAGTTCTTC.

The chain uses TRBV5-4 and TRBJ2-1; weak D call: TRBD1 (5 bases). This CDR3 comprises 15 residues. The V end was cut by 2 bases, the J end by 6 bases, with 15 bases between. From germline, CDR1 is SGHNT and CDR2 YYREEE (reference sequence). CDR3 bases: TGTGCCAGCAGCTTAAGGGGCGGCTCTGGCAATGAGCAGTTCTTC. Translation: CASSLRGGSGNEQFF. The whole variable domain, remainder taken from reference TRBV5-4 and TRBJ2-1, is ETGVTQSPTHLIKTRGQQVTLRCSSQSGHNTVSWYQQALGQGPQFIFQYYREEENGRGNFPPRFSGLQFPNYSSELNVNALELDDSALYLCASSLRGGSGNEQFFGPGTRLTVL.

The chain is built from TRBV6-4 and TRBJ1-2; a possible D gene is TRBD1 (6 bases). V lost 2 bases and J 4 bases, leaving 8 bases between the germline ends. CDR1 MRHNA and CDR2 SNTAGT come from the germline V gene. CDR3 length equals 13 residues. This CDR3 reads CASSDGQLYGYTF. CDR3 DNA: TGTGCCAGCAGTGACGGACAGCTCTATGGCTACACCTTC.

This clone occurred many times. The V and J genes are TRBV27 and TRBJ2-6, with D hard to call. Per germline, CDR1 MNHEY and CDR2 SMNVEV (reference sequence). This CDR3 region has 14 residues. Trimming cost V 7 bases and J 4 bases, with 11 bases left between them. The CDR3 sequence: CASTPVGGANVLTF. The CDR3 bases are TGTGCCAGCACCCCGGTTGGAGGGGCCAACGTCCTGACTTTC.

The chain links TRBV18 to TRBJ1-3; D call uncertain. This CDR3 contains 15 residues. With 0 bases removed from V and 3 bases from J, the gap between germline ends came to 9 bases. Germline V CDR1 and CDR2: KGHSH, LQKENI. CDR3 amino acids: CASSPPRGSGNTIYF. CDR3 nucleotide sequence: TGTGCCAGCTCACCACCGAGAGGGAGTGGAAACACCATATATTTT. Looking up the rest from reference TRBV18 and TRBJ1-3 gives the full variable domain: NAGVMQNPRHLVRRRGQEARLRCSPMKGHSHVYWYRQLPEEGLKFMVYLQKENIIDESGMPKERFSAEFPKEGPSILRIQQVVRGDSAAYFCASSPPRGSGNTIYFGEGSWLTVV.

This clone was seen a handful of times. The chain is built from TRBV7-9 and TRBJ2-2; the match to TRBD2 covers 13 bases. Germline V gives CDR1 SEHNR, CDR2 FQNEAQ (reference sequence). V gave up 5 bases and J gave up 2 bases; unmatched junction bases: 5. The CDR3 is 17 amino acids. CDR3: CASSIGLAGVNTGELFF. CDR3 nucleotides: TGTGCCAGCAGCATTGGACTAGCGGGGGTTAACACCGGGGAGCTGTTTTTT. Combining the CDR3 with reference TRBV7-9 and TRBJ2-2 gives the whole variable domain DTGVSQNPRHKITKRGQNVTFRCDPISEHNRLYWYRQTLGQGPEFLTYFQNEAQLEKSRLLSDRFSAERPKGSFSTLEIQRTEQGDSAMYLCASSIGLAGVNTGELFFGEGSRLTVL.

The table lists this clone with a count of one. The chain is built from TRBV28 and TRBJ1-2, with 10 bases matching TRBD1. This CDR3 is 15 amino acids long. J was trimmed by 8 bases and V by 1 base; bases with no gene match: 7. The germline CDR1 and CDR2 sequences are MDHEN and SYDVKM. The CDR3 DNA reads as TGTGCCAGCAGTTTATTTTTGGGACAGGGGATGGGCTACACCTTC. The encoded protein is CASSLFLGQGMGYTF.

The chain is built from TRBV6-5 and TRBJ2-6; D gene unclear. Germline loops: CDR1 MNHEY, CDR2 SVGAGI. The CDR3 runs 15 residues. Between the trimmed V and J ends, which lost 6 bases and 3 bases, there was a span of 12 bases. DNA of the CDR3: TGTGCCAGCAGCATGGGGTGGGGTGGGGCCAACGTCCTGACTTTC. Protein sequence: CASSMGWGGANVLTF.

This clone has more than one count but fewer than ten. The chain combines TRBV4-1 with TRBJ2-7; D ambiguous. Per the germline V gene, CDR1 is MGHRA and CDR2 is YSYEKL. The V end lost 0 bases, the J end lost 3 bases, and 12 bases lay between the germline ends. CDR3 length: 15 residues. CDR3 amino acids: CASSQDSSPGYEQYF. Here the CDR3 DNA reads TGCGCCAGCAGCCAAGATTCGTCGCCGGGCTACGAGCAGTACTTC.

The chain carries TRBV19 and TRBJ1-1; D gene ambiguous. Per germline, CDR1 LNHDA and CDR2 SQIVND (reference sequence). V lost 11 bases to trimming and J lost 0 bases, with 13 bases between them. This CDR3 has 13 residues. In DNA, the CDR3 is TGTGCCTCCTCCCCGTACATGAACACTGAAGCTTTCTTT. Its translation: CASSPYMNTEAFF.

The V gene is TRBV19, the J gene TRBJ2-3, with a tentative D call TRBD2 (6 bases). Germline CDR1 LNHDA, CDR2 SQIVND (reference sequence). The CDR3 length is 17 residues. Trimming pared 0 bases from V and 3 bases from J, leaving 16 bases between. The CDR3: CASSIDPRGARTDTQYF. CDR3 sequence (DNA): TGTGCCAGTAGTATAGACCCCCGCGGGGCCCGAACAGATACGCAGTATTTT.

The J gene is TRBJ1-1, the V gene TRBV6-5, with D possibly being TRBD1 (5 bases). Germline loops: CDR1 MNHEY, CDR2 SVGAGI. There are 15 residues in the CDR3. Trimming cost V 7 bases and J 1 base, with 16 bases left between them. In nucleotides, the CDR3 is TGTGCCAGCATACCACCGGGACGTTGGAACACTGAAGCTTTCTTT. Translation gives CASIPPGRWNTEAFF.

This clone was counted a single time. The rearrangement joins TRBV4-1 to TRBJ1-1; 11 bases agree with TRBD1. The CDR3 totals 15 residues. With 4 bases clipped from V and 2 bases from J, the junction kept 3 bases outside the gene matches. Germline CDR1 reads MGHRA; CDR2 reads YSYEKL. The CDR3: CASSLGQGANTEAFF. In nucleotides, the CDR3 is TGCGCCAGCAGCCTTGGACAGGGGGCCAACACTGAAGCTTTCTTT.

In its sample, this clone was seen many times. The gene calls are TRBV7-9 and TRBJ2-3; 7 bases agree with TRBD1. CDR1 SEHNR and CDR2 FQNEAQ come from the germline V gene (reference sequence). The CDR3 length is 16 residues. V shed 2 bases and J 2 bases; nucleotides not matched to a gene: 7. CDR3 sequence reads: CASSLMGRGYTDTQYF. In DNA form, the CDR3 reads TGTGCCAGCAGCTTAATGGGCAGGGGGTACACAGATACGCAGTATTTT.

This clone appeared a single time. This chain joins TRBV18 and TRBJ2-1; D is ambiguous. The CDR3 is made up of 16 amino acids. The germline V and J ends were trimmed by 3 bases and 7 bases, with 19 bases remaining between them. Per germline, CDR1 KGHSH and CDR2 LQKENI. CDR3 bases: TGTGCCAGCTCACCGAATCAGGCTCCCCTGGAAAATGAGCAGTTCTTC. This codes for CASSPNQAPLENEQFF.

The chain links TRBV5-1 to TRBJ2-6, with D perhaps given as TRBD1 or TRBD2 (5 bases each). The CDR3 has 15 amino acids. Trimming took off 4 bases at V and 2 bases at J, with 10 bases between the two ends. Germline-derived CDR1 and CDR2 are SGHRS and YFSETQ. The CDR3 sequence: CASSPGAAGANVLTF. For the CDR3, the DNA is TGCGCCAGCAGCCCCGGGGCTGCTGGGGCCAACGTCCTGACTTTC.

This clone was picked up a small number of times. The rearrangement joins TRBV29-1 to TRBJ1-1; 7 nucleotides align to TRBD1. CDR1 and CDR2 from the germline V gene are SQVTM and ANQGSEA. The junction had 2 bases not matched to a gene; V was cut back by 7 bases and J by 0 bases. The CDR3 runs 12 residues. CDR3 DNA sequence: TGCAGCGCGACAGGGCTGAACACTGAAGCTTTCTTT. It yields the protein CSATGLNTEAFF.